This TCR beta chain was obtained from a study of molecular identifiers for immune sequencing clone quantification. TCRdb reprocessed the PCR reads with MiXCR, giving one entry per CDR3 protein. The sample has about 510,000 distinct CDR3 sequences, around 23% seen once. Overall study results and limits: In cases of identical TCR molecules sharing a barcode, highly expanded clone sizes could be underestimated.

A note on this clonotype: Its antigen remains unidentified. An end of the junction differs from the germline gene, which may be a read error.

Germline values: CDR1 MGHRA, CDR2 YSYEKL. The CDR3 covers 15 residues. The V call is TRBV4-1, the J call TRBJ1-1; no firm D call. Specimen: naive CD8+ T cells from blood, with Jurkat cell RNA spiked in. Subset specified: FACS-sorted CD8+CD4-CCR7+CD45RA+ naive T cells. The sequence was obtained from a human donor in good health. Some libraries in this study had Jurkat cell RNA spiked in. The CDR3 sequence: CACSQRTGPAAEAFF. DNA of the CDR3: TGCGCCTGCAGCCAACGGACGGGTCCGGCGGCTGAAGCTTTCTTT.